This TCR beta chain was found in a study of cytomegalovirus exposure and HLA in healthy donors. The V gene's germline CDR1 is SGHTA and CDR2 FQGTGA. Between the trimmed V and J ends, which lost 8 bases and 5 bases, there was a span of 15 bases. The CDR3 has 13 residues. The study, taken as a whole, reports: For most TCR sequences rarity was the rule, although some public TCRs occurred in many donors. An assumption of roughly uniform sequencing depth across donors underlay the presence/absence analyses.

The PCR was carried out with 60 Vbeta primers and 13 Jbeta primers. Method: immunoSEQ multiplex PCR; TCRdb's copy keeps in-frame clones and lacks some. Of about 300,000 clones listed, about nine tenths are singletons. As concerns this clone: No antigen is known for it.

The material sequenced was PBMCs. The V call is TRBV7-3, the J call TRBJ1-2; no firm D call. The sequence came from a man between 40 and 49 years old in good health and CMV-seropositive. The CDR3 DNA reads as TGTGCCAGCTCGGTGTCCCCCGGGTATGGCTACACCTTC. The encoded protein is CASSVSPGYGYTF. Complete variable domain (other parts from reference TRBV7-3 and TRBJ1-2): GAGVSQTPSNKVTEKGKYVELRCDPISGHTALYWYRQSLGQGPEFLIYFQGTGAADDSGLPNDRFFAVRPEGSVSTLKIQRTERGDSAVYLCASSVSPGYGYTFGSGTRLTVV.